This TCR beta chain emerged from a study of early T cells in non-severe SARS-CoV-2 infection. The CDR3 loop spans 18 amino acids. Germline CDR1 MGHRA, CDR2 YSYEKL. The ends lost 0 bases at V and 2 bases at J; junction bases unmatched: 3. Unique molecular identifiers were affixed to single, distinct cDNA molecules. Each CDR3 protein is one row after TCRdb ran MiXCR on the 5' RACE reads. The data show more than 20,000 distinct CDR3 sequences, with about 4.4% seen just once and under 4.5% held by the top ten. Ten or more counts support this clonotype. The sample was whole blood. The chain carries TRBV4-1 and TRBJ2-1; 14 bases line up with TRBD2. The source of this sequence is an adult who was a healthcare worker with PCR-confirmed SARS-CoV-2 infection or an uninfected control (not recorded which). This CDR3 reads CASSQEGLAGAPYNEQFF. The CDR3 DNA reads TGCGCCAGCAGCCAAGAGGGACTAGCGGGAGCTCCCTACAATGAGCAGTTCTTC.